The 20 T cell receptor beta chains below all came from one sample that was sequenced in a study of pediatric ulcerative colitis. The data were produced by immunoSEQ multiplex PCR, yet TCRdb's version contains in-frame clones alone and is incomplete. The repertoire holds around 64,000 clones, with approximately 87% as singletons. Sequencing input: blood. Receptor source: a boy younger than 18 with severe ulcerative colitis.

The chain combines TRBV14 with TRBJ1-1, with D hard to call. V was trimmed by 2 bases and J by 3 bases, leaving 7 bases between them. CDR3 size: 13 residues. Germline loops: CDR1 SGHDN, CDR2 FVKESK. CDR3 sequence: CASSQTGYTEAFF. The CDR3, as DNA: TGTGCCAGCAGCCAAACGGGGTACACTGAAGCTTTCTTT.

This sequence joins TRBV7-3 and TRBJ2-1, with D possibly being TRBD1 or TRBD2 (5 bases each). Germline CDR1 reads SGHTA; CDR2 reads FQGTGA. There are 13 residues in the CDR3. V lost 4 bases and J lost 3, with 7 bases in between. For the CDR3, the DNA is TGTGCCAGCAGCTGGGGGAACTACAATGAGCAGTTCTTC. Amino acid sequence: CASSWGNYNEQFF.

This chain joins TRBV10-1 and TRBJ2-7, with a weak D call TRBD1 (5 bases). The germline V gene has CDR1 WNHNN and CDR2 SYGVQD (reference sequence). The CDR3 contains 14 residues. Deletions cut 0 bases from V and 5 bases from J, with 11 bases between. The CDR3 DNA is TGCGCCAGCAGTGAGTCCAGGGTGACCAACGAGCAGTACTTC. This gives the protein CASSESRVTNEQYF.

The chain joins TRBV7-2 to TRBJ2-4, with 9 bases that match TRBD1. J gave up 7 bases and V 4 bases, and 11 bases lay outside the gene matches. Germline CDR1 reads SGHTA; CDR2 reads FQGNSA. The CDR3 is made up of 16 amino acids. In nucleotides, the CDR3 is TGTGCCAGCAGCTCCTTGGCGGGACAGGGCTTGAACATTCAGTACTTC. Its translation: CASSSLAGQGLNIQYF.

In its sample, this clone was seen once. J is TRBJ2-5 and V is TRBV10-3; D is unclear. CDR1 and CDR2 from the germline V gene are ENHRY and SYGVKD. The CDR3 sequence is 15 residues long. Trimming took 0 bases from V and 1 from J, leaving 9 bases between them. CDR3 nucleotide sequence: TGTGCCATCAGTGAGTCGGAACGGTCCCAAGAGACCCAGTACTTC. Its protein is CAISESERSQETQYF.

The chain links TRBV6-5 to TRBJ2-3, with D unclear. CDR1 is MNHEY, CDR2 SVGAGI, per germline. The ends were cut back, 2 bases at V and 1 base at J, with 10 bases in the middle. CDR3 size: 15 residues. CDR3 sequence reads: CASSYKNPGTDTQYF. CDR3 bases: TGTGCCAGCAGTTACAAAAACCCGGGCACAGATACGCAGTATTTT.

The J gene is TRBJ2-3, the V gene TRBV2; TRBD2 agrees at 11 bases. The length of the CDR3 is 13 residues. Germline CDR1 and CDR2: SNHLY and FYNNEI. The junction had 1 base not matched to a gene; V was cut back by 9 bases and J by 2 bases. The CDR3 loop is CARTSGNTDTQYF. The DNA of the CDR3 is TGTGCCAGGACTAGCGGGAACACAGATACGCAGTATTTT.

Regarding this clone: Other DNA sequences in the sample encode the same CDR3. The chain carries TRBV19 and TRBJ1-5; D is unclear. Germline V gene sequence: CDR1 LNHDA, CDR2 SQIVND (reference sequence). V was cut by 6 bases and J by 2 bases, with 5 bases left in between. This CDR3 spans 12 amino acids. CDR3 sequence: CASRQGNQPQHF. The DNA for the CDR3 is TGTGCCAGTAGGCAGGGCAATCAGCCCCAGCATTTT.

The chain combines TRBV29-1 with TRBJ2-1; 7 bases map to TRBD1. V gave up 5 bases and J gave up 7 bases; unmatched junction bases: 14. The germline V gene has CDR1 SQVTM and CDR2 ANQGSEA. The length of the CDR3 is 15 residues. The CDR3 coding sequence is TGCAGCGTTCGATACCGGGACAGTGGCCAAAATGAGCAGTTCTTC. It translates to CSVRYRDSGQNEQFF.

The chain couples TRBV4-3 to TRBJ2-1; D not certain. This CDR3 comprises 14 residues. Germline CDR1 is LGHNA and CDR2 is YSLEER. V dropped 5 bases and J dropped 8 bases, with 16 bases sitting between them. CDR3: CASSVGLFRDEQFF. The CDR3 DNA sequence: TGCGCCAGCAGCGTCGGATTATTTAGGGATGAGCAGTTCTTC.

The chain is built from TRBV18 and TRBJ2-7, with a weak D call TRBD1 (5 bases). Trimming cost V 0 bases and J 1 base, with 7 bases left between them. The CDR3 loop spans 14 amino acids. CDR1 is KGHSH and CDR2 is LQKENI in the germline V gene. CDR3 DNA sequence: TGTGCCAGCTCACCACCTGACAGTTCCTACGAGCAGTACTTC. Amino acids: CASSPPDSSYEQYF.

This chain links TRBV2 with TRBJ2-1; D is possibly TRBD2 (6 bases). CDR1 and CDR2 (germline): SNHLY, FYNNEI. This CDR3 comprises 15 residues. V dropped 2 bases and J dropped 3 bases, with 11 bases sitting between them. The CDR3 here is CASSETGELYNEQFF. The CDR3 nucleotides are TGTGCCAGCAGTGAAACGGGAGAGCTCTACAATGAGCAGTTCTTC.

The genes are TRBV6-6 and TRBJ1-1; D not resolved. Germline CDR1 reads MNHNY; CDR2 reads SVGAGI (reference sequence). There are 14 residues in the CDR3. With 2 bases removed from V and 4 bases from J, the gap between germline ends came to 11 bases. Here the CDR3 reads CASSYQDKGTEAFF. Written as DNA, the CDR3 is TGTGCCAGCAGTTACCAGGATAAGGGCACTGAAGCTTTCTTT.

The V call is TRBV4-1, the J call TRBJ2-7, with 9 bases aligning to TRBD2. With 1 base clipped from V and 2 bases from J, the junction kept 3 bases outside the gene matches. The germline V gene encodes CDR1 MGHRA and CDR2 YSYEKL. The CDR3 length is 15 residues. CDR3 sequence: CASSQVAGGAYEQYF. In nucleotides, the CDR3 is TGCGCCAGCAGCCAAGTTGCGGGAGGGGCCTACGAGCAGTACTTC.

The V gene is TRBV25-1, the J gene TRBJ2-2; 9 bases fit TRBD2. The CDR3 consists of 16 residues. J was trimmed by 7 bases and V by 3 bases; bases with no gene match: 9. Per the germline V gene, CDR1 is MGHDK and CDR2 is SYGVNS. The CDR3 spells CASSDSASGISGELFF. The CDR3 DNA reads as TGTGCCAGCAGTGATTCGGCTAGCGGGATCAGCGGGGAGCTGTTTTTT.

The V and J genes are TRBV25-1 and TRBJ1-6; TRBD1 is a possible D gene (6 bases). CDR3 length equals 15 residues. Per the germline V gene, CDR1 is MGHDK and CDR2 is SYGVNS. The V gene lost 2 bases and the J gene lost 9 bases, with 14 bases spanning the gap. DNA of the CDR3: TGTGCCAGCAGTGAACGGCAGGGGTTTCTTTCACCCCTCCACTTT. It yields the protein CASSERQGFLSPLHF. The full variable domain, in which reference TRBV25-1 and TRBJ1-6 provide the parts outside the CDR3, is EADIYQTPRYLVIGTGKKITLECSQTMGHDKMYWYQQDPGMELHLIHYSYGVNSTEKGDLSSESTVSRIRTEHFPLTLESARPSHTSQYLCASSERQGFLSPLHFGNGTRLTVT.

The J gene is TRBJ1-5, the V gene TRBV27; 7 bases fit TRBD1. The V gene's germline CDR1 is MNHEY and CDR2 SMNVEV (reference sequence). The CDR3 is made up of 17 amino acids. V lost 6 bases, J lost 6 bases, and 17 bases stayed unmatched. CDR3 nucleotide sequence: TGTGCCAGCAGCCATGGGACAGCATACGGGATGGGTCAGCCCCAGCATTTT. Residues: CASSHGTAYGMGQPQHF.

The J gene is TRBJ2-1, the V gene TRBV28, with D possibly being TRBD2 (6 bases). Deletions cut 5 bases from V and 11 bases from J, with 13 bases between. CDR3 length: 12 amino acids. Germline values: CDR1 MDHEN, CDR2 SYDVKM. CDR3 residues: CASSVAVRKQFF. For the CDR3, the DNA is TGTGCCAGCAGTGTAGCGGTAAGAAAGCAGTTCTTC.

The rearrangement uses TRBV18 and TRBJ2-3, with 9 nucleotides matching TRBD2. The CDR3 has 15 residues. From germline, CDR1 is KGHSH and CDR2 LQKENI. Trimming cost V 1 base and J 1 base; bases outside gene matches: 0. CDR3 amino acids: CASSPLAGGTDTQYF. The CDR3 DNA is TGTGCCAGCTCACCACTAGCGGGAGGCACAGATACGCAGTATTTT.

The J gene is TRBJ2-7, the V gene TRBV27; maybe TRBD2 (6 bases). The V end was cut by 5 bases, the J end by 3 bases, with 11 bases between. Germline assignment: CDR1 MNHEY and CDR2 SMNVEV (reference sequence). The CDR3 is 13 residues long. The CDR3 DNA reads as TGTGCCAGCAGTCAGGGACTCCTCTACGAGCAGTACTTC. It yields the protein CASSQGLLYEQYF.